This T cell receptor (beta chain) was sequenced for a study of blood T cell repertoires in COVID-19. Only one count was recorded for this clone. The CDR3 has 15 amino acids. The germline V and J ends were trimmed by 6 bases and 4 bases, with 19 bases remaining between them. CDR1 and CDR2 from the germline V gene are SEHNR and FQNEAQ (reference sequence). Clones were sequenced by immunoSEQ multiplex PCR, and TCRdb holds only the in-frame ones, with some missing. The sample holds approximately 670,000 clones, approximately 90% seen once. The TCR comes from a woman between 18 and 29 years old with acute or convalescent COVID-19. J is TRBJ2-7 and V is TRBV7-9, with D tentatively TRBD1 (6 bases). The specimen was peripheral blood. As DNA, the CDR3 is TGTGCCAGCAGTCCAGGGCGGACAGCGTCGTACGAGCAGTACTTC. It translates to CASSPGRTASYEQYF.